The text below deals with one T cell receptor (beta chain). The data belong to a study of blood T cell repertoires in COVID-19. For the study at large: The origin of the acute and convalescent COVID-19 samples was the United States, Italy and Spain. PBMCs, B-cell-depleted T cells, or T cells provided the cDNA or gDNA that made up the material.

Germline CDR1 is SGHNT and CDR2 is YYREEE (reference sequence). Trimming cost V 1 base and J 3 bases, with 15 bases left between them. The CDR3 spans 16 residues. In the study's own analysis: Estimation of nucleated cell counts was performed using reference gene primer amplification. Only in-frame clones appear in the TCRdb table, and some are missing; sequencing was by immunoSEQ multiplex PCR. D and trimming were read from the DNA, whereas the V and J calls and clone size are those reported in that table. The sample lists under 200,000 clones; roughly 90% were seen once. This receptor was obtained from a woman aged 60-75 years who had recovered from COVID-19. Sequences were obtained from peripheral blood. The chain employs TRBV5-4 and TRBJ2-3; D is possibly TRBD2 (6 bases). CDR3 sequence: CASSLWGEGVTDTQYF. CDR3 coding DNA: TGTGCCAGCAGCTTGTGGGGGGAAGGCGTGACAGATACGCAGTATTTT. The full variable domain, its missing parts supplied by reference TRBV5-4 and TRBJ2-3, is ETGVTQSPTHLIKTRGQQVTLRCSSQSGHNTVSWYQQALGQGPQFIFQYYREEENGRGNFPPRFSGLQFPNYSSELNVNALELDDSALYLCASSLWGEGVTDTQYFGPGTRLTVL.